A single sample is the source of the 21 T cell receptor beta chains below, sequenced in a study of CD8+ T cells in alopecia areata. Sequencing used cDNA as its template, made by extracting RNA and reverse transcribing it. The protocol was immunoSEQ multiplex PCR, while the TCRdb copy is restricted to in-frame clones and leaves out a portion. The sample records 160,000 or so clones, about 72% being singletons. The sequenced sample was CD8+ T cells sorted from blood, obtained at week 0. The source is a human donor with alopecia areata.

The CDR3 bases are TGTGCCAGCTCACCAGAAACAGGGGGCTCCTACGAGCAGTACTTC. Its translation: CASSPETGGSYEQYF. The genes are TRBV18 and TRBJ2-7; 8 bases line up with TRBD1. The CDR3 covers 15 residues. With 2 bases clipped from V and 0 bases from J, the junction kept 3 bases outside the gene matches. Germline CDR1 is KGHSH and CDR2 is LQKENI.

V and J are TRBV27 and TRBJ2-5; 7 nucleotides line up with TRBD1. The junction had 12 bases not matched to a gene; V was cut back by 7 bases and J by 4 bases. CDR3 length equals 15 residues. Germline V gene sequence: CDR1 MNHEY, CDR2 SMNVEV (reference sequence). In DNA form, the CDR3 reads TGTGCCAGCAACAGGGCAGGGGGTGTCATAGAGACCCAGTACTTC. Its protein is CASNRAGGVIETQYF.

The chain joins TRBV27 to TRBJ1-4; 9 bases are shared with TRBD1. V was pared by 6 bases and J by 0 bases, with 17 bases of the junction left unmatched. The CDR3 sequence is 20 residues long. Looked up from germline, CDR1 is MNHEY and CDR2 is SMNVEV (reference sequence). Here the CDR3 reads CASRPGQGRAPVATNEKLFF. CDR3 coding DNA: TGTGCCAGCAGACCCGGACAGGGGCGGGCTCCAGTTGCAACTAATGAAAAACTGTTTTTT.

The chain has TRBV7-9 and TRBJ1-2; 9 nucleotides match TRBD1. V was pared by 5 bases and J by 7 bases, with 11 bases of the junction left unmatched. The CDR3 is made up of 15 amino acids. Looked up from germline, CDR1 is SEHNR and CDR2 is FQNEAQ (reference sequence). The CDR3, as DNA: TGTGCCAGCAGCCCCGTCCCGGGACAGGGTGGTGGCTACACCTTC. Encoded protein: CASSPVPGQGGGYTF.

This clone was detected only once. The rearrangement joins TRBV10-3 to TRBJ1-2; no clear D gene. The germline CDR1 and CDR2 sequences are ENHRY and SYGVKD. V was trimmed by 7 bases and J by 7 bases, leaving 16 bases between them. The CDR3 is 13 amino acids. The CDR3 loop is CAINLPPPGGYTF. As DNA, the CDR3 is TGTGCCATCAATCTACCCCCCCCTGGTGGCTACACCTTC.

The CDR3 nucleotides are TGTGCCATCAGTGAGAGGGCAGTCAAAAAAGAGACCCAGTACTTC. Amino acid sequence: CAISERAVKKETQYF. The V call is TRBV10-3, the J call TRBJ2-5; D remains ambiguous. V was trimmed by 2 bases and J by 3 bases, leaving 13 bases between them. Germline CDR1 reads ENHRY; CDR2 reads SYGVKD. The CDR3 loop spans 15 amino acids.

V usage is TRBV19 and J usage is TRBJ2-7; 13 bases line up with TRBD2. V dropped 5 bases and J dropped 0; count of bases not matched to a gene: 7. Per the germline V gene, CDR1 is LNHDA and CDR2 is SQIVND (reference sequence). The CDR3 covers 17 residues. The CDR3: CASSWTSGGQRSYEQYF. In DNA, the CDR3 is TGTGCCAGTAGTTGGACTAGCGGGGGCCAACGCTCCTACGAGCAGTACTTC.

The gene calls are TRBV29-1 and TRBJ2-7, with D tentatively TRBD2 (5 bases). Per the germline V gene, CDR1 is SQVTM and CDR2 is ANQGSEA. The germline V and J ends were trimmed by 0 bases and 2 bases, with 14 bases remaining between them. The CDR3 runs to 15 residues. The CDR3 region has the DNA TGCAGCGTTGAAGATATGGGAAGAGGGACCTACGAGCAGTACTTC. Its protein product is CSVEDMGRGTYEQYF.

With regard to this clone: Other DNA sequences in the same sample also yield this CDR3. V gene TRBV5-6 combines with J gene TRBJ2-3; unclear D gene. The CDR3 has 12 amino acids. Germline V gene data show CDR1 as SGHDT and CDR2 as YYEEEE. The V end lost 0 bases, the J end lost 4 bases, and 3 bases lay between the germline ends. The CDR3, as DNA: TGTGCCAGCAGCTTGGGGGCAGATACGCAGTATTTT. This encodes CASSLGADTQYF.

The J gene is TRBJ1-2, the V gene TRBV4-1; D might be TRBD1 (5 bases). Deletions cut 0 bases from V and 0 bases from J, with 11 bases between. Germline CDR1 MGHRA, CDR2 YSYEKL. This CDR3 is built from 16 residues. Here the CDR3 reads CASSQEQALANYGYTF. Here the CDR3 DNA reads TGCGCCAGCAGCCAAGAACAGGCCCTCGCTAACTATGGCTACACCTTC.

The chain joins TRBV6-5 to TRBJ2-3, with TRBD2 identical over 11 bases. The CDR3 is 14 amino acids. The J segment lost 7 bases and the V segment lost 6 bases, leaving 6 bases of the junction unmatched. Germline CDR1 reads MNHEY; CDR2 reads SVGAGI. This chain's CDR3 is CASSETSGAHTQYF. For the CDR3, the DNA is TGTGCCAGCAGCGAGACTAGCGGGGCCCATACGCAGTATTTT.

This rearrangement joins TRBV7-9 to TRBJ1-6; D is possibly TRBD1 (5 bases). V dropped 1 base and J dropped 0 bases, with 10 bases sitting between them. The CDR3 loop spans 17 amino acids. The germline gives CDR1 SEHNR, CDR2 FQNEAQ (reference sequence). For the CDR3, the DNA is TGTGCCAGCAGCTTAGGGGACCCCAGCTCCTATAATTCACCCCTCCACTTT. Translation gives CASSLGDPSSYNSPLHF.

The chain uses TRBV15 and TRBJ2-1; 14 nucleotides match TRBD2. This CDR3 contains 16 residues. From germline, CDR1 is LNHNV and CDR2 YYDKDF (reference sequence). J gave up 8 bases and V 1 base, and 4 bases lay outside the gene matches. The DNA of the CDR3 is TGTGCCACCAGCAGAGCAGGGACTAGCGGGGGTGATGAGCAGTTCTTC. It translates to CATSRAGTSGGDEQFF.

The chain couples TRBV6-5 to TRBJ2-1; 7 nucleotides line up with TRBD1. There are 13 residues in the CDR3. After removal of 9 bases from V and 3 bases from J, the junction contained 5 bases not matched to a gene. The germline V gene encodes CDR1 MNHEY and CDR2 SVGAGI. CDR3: CASRDRLYNEQFF. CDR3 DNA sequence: TGTGCCAGTAGGGACAGACTCTACAATGAGCAGTTCTTC.

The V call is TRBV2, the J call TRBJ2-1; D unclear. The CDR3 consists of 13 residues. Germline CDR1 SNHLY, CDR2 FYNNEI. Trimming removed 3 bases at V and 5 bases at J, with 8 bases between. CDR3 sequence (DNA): TGTGCCAGCAGTGAGACCCTAGACAATGAGCAGTTCTTC. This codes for CASSETLDNEQFF.

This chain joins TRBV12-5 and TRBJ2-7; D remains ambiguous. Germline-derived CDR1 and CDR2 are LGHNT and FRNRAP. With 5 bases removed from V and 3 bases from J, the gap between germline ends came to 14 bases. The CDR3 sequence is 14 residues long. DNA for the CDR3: TGTGCTAGTGGTGGAGTGATCCACCACTACGAGCAGTACTTC. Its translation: CASGGVIHHYEQYF.

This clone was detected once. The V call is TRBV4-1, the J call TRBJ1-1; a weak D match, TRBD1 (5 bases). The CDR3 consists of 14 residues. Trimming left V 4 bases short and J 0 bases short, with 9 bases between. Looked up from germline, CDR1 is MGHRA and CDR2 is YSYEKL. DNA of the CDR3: TGCGCCAGCAGCCCGGGACCGCTGAACACTGAAGCTTTCTTT. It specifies CASSPGPLNTEAFF.

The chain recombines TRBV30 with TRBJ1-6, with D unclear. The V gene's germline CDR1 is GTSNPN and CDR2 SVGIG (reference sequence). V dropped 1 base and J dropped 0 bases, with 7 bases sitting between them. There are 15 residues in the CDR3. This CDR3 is CAWSGGSSYNSPLHF. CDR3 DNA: TGTGCCTGGAGTGGAGGGAGCTCCTATAATTCACCCCTCCACTTT.

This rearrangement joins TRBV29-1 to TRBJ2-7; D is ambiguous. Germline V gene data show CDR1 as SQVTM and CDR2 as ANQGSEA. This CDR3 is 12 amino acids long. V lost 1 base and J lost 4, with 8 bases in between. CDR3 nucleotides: TGCAGCGTTGAAGTGCGAAGGTACGAGCAGTACTTC. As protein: CSVEVRRYEQYF.

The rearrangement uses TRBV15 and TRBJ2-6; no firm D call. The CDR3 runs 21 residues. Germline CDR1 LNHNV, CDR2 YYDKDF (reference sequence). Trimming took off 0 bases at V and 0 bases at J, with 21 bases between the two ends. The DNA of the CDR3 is TGTGCCACCAGCAGAGATGGTATTCGGACGATAATTTACTCTGGGGCCAACGTCCTGACTTTC. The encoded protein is CATSRDGIRTIIYSGANVLTF. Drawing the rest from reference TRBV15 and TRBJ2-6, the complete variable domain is DAMVIQNPRYQVTQFGKPVTLSCSQTLNHNVMYWYQQKSSQAPKLLFHYYDKDFNNEADTPDNFQSRRPNTSFCFLDIRSPGLGDTAMYLCATSRDGIRTIIYSGANVLTFGAGSRLTVL.

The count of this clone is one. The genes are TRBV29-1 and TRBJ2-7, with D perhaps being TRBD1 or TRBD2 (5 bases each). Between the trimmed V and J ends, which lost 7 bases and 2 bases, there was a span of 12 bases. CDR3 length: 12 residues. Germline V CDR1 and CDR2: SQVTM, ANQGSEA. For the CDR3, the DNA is TGCAGCGCCCGGGACGAGGCCTACGAGCAGTACTTC. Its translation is CSARDEAYEQYF.